This T cell receptor beta chain was sequenced for a study of T cell repertoires in cytomegalovirus infection. Using its own MiXCR run on the reads, TCRdb lists one record per CDR3 protein. The table lists about 330,000 distinct CDR3 sequences, over 7.5% of them singletons. In germline, CDR1 is SGHNT, CDR2 YYREEE (reference sequence). V was trimmed by 3 bases and J by 1 base, leaving 13 bases between them. The CDR3 runs 16 residues. At least ten counts were recorded for this clonotype. This sequence was found in a human donor in good health (CMV status not recorded). Some clones in this sample may be carry-over from other donors' samples. V and J are TRBV5-4 and TRBJ2-2; D not certain. The sample taken for sequencing was PBMCs. CDR3 sequence (DNA): TGTGCCAGCAGCTCATTCAGGTGGCGGAACACCGGGGAGCTGTTTTTT. Its protein is CASSSFRWRNTGELFF.